A selection of T cell receptor beta chains follows, all from one sample in a study of OX40 agonist ivuxolimab in advanced cancers. Generated by immunoSEQ multiplex PCR, the TCRdb table keeps only in-frame clones and is missing some. Of tens of thousands of clones in the sample, about 88% were seen once. The input for sequencing was CD4+ or CD8+ T cells sorted from blood, taken in a trial of the OX40 agonist ivuxolimab. The origin of the receptors is an adult with an advanced solid tumor such as melanoma, head and neck, liver or kidney cancer. Each CDR3 is given with its conserved first and last residue. The D gene is left open where the match is weak. Rows give clone size only sometimes, using once, few, many, or a class for an expanded clone.

d_gene: NA
j_gene: TRBJ1-5
v_gene: TRBV10-2
abundance: NA
CDR3aa: CASSETDMRPQHF
CDR3nt: TGCGCCAGCAGTGAAACAGACATGCGGCCCCAGCATTTT

d_gene: NA
j_gene: TRBJ2-5
v_gene: TRBV5-1
abundance: NA
CDR3aa: CASSLAGTVQETQYF
CDR3nt: TGCGCCAGCAGCTTGGCCGGGACGGTACAAGAGACCCAGTACTTC

d_gene: NA
j_gene: TRBJ2-1
v_gene: TRBV18
abundance: once
CDR3aa: CASSGLSGEYNEQFF
CDR3nt: TGTGCCAGCTCGGGGTTGTCGGGGGAATACAATGAGCAGTTCTTC

d_gene: NA
j_gene: TRBJ1-2
v_gene: TRBV18
abundance: NA
CDR3aa: CASSPPHGTNYGYTF
CDR3nt: TGTGCCAGCTCACCACCGCACGGGACTAACTATGGCTACACCTTC

d_gene: TRBD2
j_gene: TRBJ2-1
v_gene: TRBV4-1
abundance: NA
CDR3aa: CASSRGEGRYNEQFF
CDR3nt: TGCGCCAGCAGCCGGGGGGAGGGTCGATACAATGAGCAGTTCTTC

d_gene: NA
j_gene: TRBJ1-6
v_gene: TRBV28
abundance: NA
CDR3aa: CASYEGLNNSPLHF
CDR3nt: TGTGCCAGTTACGAGGGGCTCAATAATTCACCCCTCCACTTT

d_gene: TRBD1
j_gene: TRBJ2-7
v_gene: TRBV2
abundance: NA
CDR3aa: CASRRDRTYEQYF
CDR3nt: TGTGCCAGCAGGCGGGACAGGACATACGAGCAGTACTTC

d_gene: NA
j_gene: TRBJ2-7
v_gene: TRBV30
abundance: NA
CDR3aa: CAWIKAGAGSGYEQYF
CDR3nt: TGTGCCTGGATCAAAGCCGGGGCAGGGTCGGGGTACGAGCAGTACTTC

d_gene: TRBD1
j_gene: TRBJ2-5
v_gene: TRBV4-1
abundance: NA
CDR3aa: CASSQAPGQPNQETQYF
CDR3nt: TGCGCCAGCAGCCAAGCCCCGGGACAGCCCAACCAAGAGACCCAGTACTTC

d_gene: TRBD2
j_gene: TRBJ2-1
v_gene: TRBV9
abundance: NA
CDR3aa: CASSPTSGNYNEQFF
CDR3nt: TGTGCCAGCAGCCCTACTAGCGGGAACTACAATGAGCAGTTCTTC

d_gene: NA
j_gene: TRBJ2-7
v_gene: TRBV6-1
abundance: NA
CDR3aa: CASSENPEQYF
CDR3nt: TGTGCCAGCAGTGAAAACCCCGAGCAGTACTTC

d_gene: TRBD1
j_gene: TRBJ2-7
v_gene: TRBV27
abundance: NA
CDR3aa: CASSPPLQGSEQYF
CDR3nt: TGTGCCAGCAGTCCACCGTTACAGGGGAGTGAGCAGTACTTC

d_gene: NA
j_gene: TRBJ1-1
v_gene: TRBV5-1
abundance: NA
CDR3aa: CASSKDSNTEAFF
CDR3nt: TGCGCCAGCAGCAAGGACTCGAACACTGAAGCTTTCTTT

d_gene: NA
j_gene: TRBJ2-7
v_gene: TRBV2
abundance: NA
CDR3aa: CASSVYGSTYEQYF
CDR3nt: TGTGCCAGCAGTGTTTACGGGAGTACCTACGAGCAGTACTTC

d_gene: NA
j_gene: TRBJ1-2
v_gene: TRBV6-1
abundance: NA
CDR3aa: CASSGRTVYGYTF
CDR3nt: TGTGCCAGCAGTGGACGGACAGTTTATGGCTACACCTTC

d_gene: NA
j_gene: TRBJ2-3
v_gene: TRBV15
abundance: few
CDR3aa: CATSRPQLDTQYF
CDR3nt: TGTGCCACCAGCAGGCCGCAGTTAGATACGCAGTATTTT

d_gene: NA
j_gene: TRBJ2-3
v_gene: TRBV28
abundance: NA
CDR3aa: CASSLGGPSTDTQYF
CDR3nt: TGTGCCAGCAGTTTGGGTGGACCTAGCACAGATACGCAGTATTTT

d_gene: NA
j_gene: TRBJ2-1
v_gene: TRBV9
abundance: NA
CDR3aa: CASSGSPLPERDEQFF
CDR3nt: TGTGCCAGCAGCGGGTCGCCCCTCCCGGAGAGGGATGAGCAGTTCTTC

d_gene: NA
j_gene: TRBJ2-7
v_gene: TRBV11-1
abundance: NA
CDR3aa: CASSLDTPYEQYF
CDR3nt: TGTGCCAGCAGCTTGGACACCCCCTACGAGCAGTACTTC

d_gene: TRBD2
j_gene: TRBJ2-3
v_gene: TRBV2
abundance: NA
CDR3aa: CASSRLAQDTQYF
CDR3nt: TGTGCCAGCAGTAGACTAGCGCAAGATACGCAGTATTTT

d_gene: NA
j_gene: TRBJ1-4
v_gene: TRBV2
abundance: once
CDR3aa: CASSAQGGQEKLFF
CDR3nt: TGTGCCAGCAGTGCACAGGGAGGTCAGGAAAAACTGTTTTTT

d_gene: TRBD2
j_gene: TRBJ2-3
v_gene: TRBV6-5
abundance: NA
CDR3aa: CASSYSSGSPGDTQYF
CDR3nt: TGTGCCAGCAGTTACTCCAGCGGGAGTCCGGGAGATACGCAGTATTTT

d_gene: NA
j_gene: TRBJ1-2
v_gene: TRBV21-1
abundance: NA
CDR3aa: CANYTYGYTF
CDR3nt: TGTGCCAACTACACCTATGGCTACACCTTC

d_gene: NA
j_gene: TRBJ2-7
v_gene: TRBV7-9
abundance: NA
CDR3aa: CASSLMTGYEQYF
CDR3nt: TGTGCCAGCAGCTTAATGACAGGCTACGAGCAGTACTTC

d_gene: NA
j_gene: TRBJ1-1
v_gene: TRBV28
abundance: NA
CDR3aa: CASSLPGVVTEAFF
CDR3nt: TGTGCCAGCAGCCTACCAGGGGTCGTTACTGAAGCTTTCTTT

d_gene: NA
j_gene: TRBJ1-6
v_gene: TRBV6-5
abundance: few
CDR3aa: CASRRPQVGSPLHF
CDR3nt: TGTGCCAGCAGACGGCCTCAGGTCGGTTCACCCCTCCACTTT

d_gene: NA
j_gene: TRBJ1-5
v_gene: TRBV7-2
abundance: NA
CDR3aa: CASSSMGGGNQPQHF
CDR3nt: TGTGCCAGCAGCTCAATGGGGGGAGGCAATCAGCCCCAGCATTTT